The present T cell receptor beta chain was sequenced within a study of human T cells and chemical hapten exposure. Time point indicated: pre-sensitization, week 0. This sample's treatment: therapeutic diphenylcyclopropenone sensitization with weekly scalp DPC. Each CDR3 protein is one row after TCRdb ran MiXCR on the RACE reads. Among 300,000 to 400,000 distinct CDR3 sequences listed, 4.5% to 6% were seen once. V was shortened by 6 bases and J by 8 bases, with 10 bases between the two germline ends. This CDR3 is 12 amino acids long. The TCR was taken from a woman between 45 and 65 years old with alopecia areata. Some clones in this sample may be carry-over from other donors' samples. The sequencing here drew on whole blood, taken in connection with sensitization to the hapten diphenylcyclopropenone (DPC). This chain joins TRBV12-3 or TRBV12-4 and TRBJ1-4, with D unclear. The CDR3 region is CASRPGGEKLFF. CDR3 in DNA: TGTGCCAGCAGACCCGGAGGCGAAAAACTGTTTTTT.